This is a list of T cell receptor beta chains from one sample in a study of T cell responses to AZD1222 COVID-19 vaccine. Produced via immunoSEQ multiplex PCR; TCRdb's table is partial and in-frame only. Of about 200,000 clones listed, approximately 90% were seen once; the top ten hold around 3%. The sample in question was peripheral blood, obtained 28 days after the second AZD1222 dose. The receptor source for this set is an adult who received the AZD1222 COVID-19 vaccine. Both conserved end residues are part of each CDR3. Fields, in order: D gene, clone size, V gene, J gene, CDR3 DNA, CDR3 protein. A D gene is named only where the DNA matches it firmly. The listing skips clone size in some rows; elsewhere it reads once, few, many or a size class.

.,.,TRBV27,TRBJ1-2,TGTGCCAGCAGTACCGGAACTAACTATGGCTACACCTTC,CASSTGTNYGYTF
.,.,TRBV11-3,TRBJ2-5,TGTGCCAGCAGCTCCTTAACAGCTCGGGAGACCCAGTACTTC,CASSSLTARETQYF
.,.,TRBV7-3,TRBJ2-1,TGTGCCAGCAGCTTACGAGACTCCCGAACATCGAATGAGCAGTTCTTC,CASSLRDSRTSNEQFF
.,once,TRBV5-4,TRBJ1-6,TGTGCCAGCAGCTTGGTTGAGGGGTCCATCAATTCACCCCTCCACTTT,CASSLVEGSINSPLHF
.,few,TRBV5-4,TRBJ2-1,TGTGCCAGCAGCTTGCGGTCGGGTAATGAGCAGTTCTTC,CASSLRSGNEQFF
.,.,TRBV30,TRBJ2-7,TGTGCCTGGAGTACCCGCGGGAACTACGAGCAGTACTTC,CAWSTRGNYEQYF
.,.,TRBV4-1,TRBJ2-7,TGCGCCAGCAGCCAAGATAGGGGACTTTCCTACGAGCAGTACTTC,CASSQDRGLSYEQYF
.,.,TRBV20-1,TRBJ2-7,TGCAGTGCTAGTTCCCCGGACTCGGCCTACGAGCAGTACTTC,CSASSPDSAYEQYF
.,once,TRBV6-2/TRBV6-3,TRBJ1-5,TGTGCCAGCAGTCCCACAGGGAATCAGCCCCAGCATTTT,CASSPTGNQPQHF
.,.,TRBV10-3,TRBJ1-1,TGTGCCTCGCAGGGCCTGAACACTGAAGCTTTCTTT,CASQGLNTEAFF
.,few,TRBV11-3,TRBJ2-1,TGTGCCAGCAGCTCTAACCGTGAGCAGTTCTTC,CASSSNREQFF
.,.,TRBV7-2,TRBJ2-7,TGTGCCAGCAGCTTTGGGGTTGGCGAGCAGTACTTC,CASSFGVGEQYF
TRBD1,.,TRBV27,TRBJ1-5,TGTGCCAGCAGTCCATACCCTGGGACAGGGGATCAGCCCCAGCATTTT,CASSPYPGTGDQPQHF
.,.,TRBV6-2/TRBV6-3,TRBJ2-7,TGTGCCAGCAGTTATAATGGCGAGCAGTACTTC,CASSYNGEQYF
.,few,TRBV6-5,TRBJ2-3,TGTGCCAGCAGTTACTCCCGATCGGGTTCAGATACGCAGTATTTT,CASSYSRSGSDTQYF
TRBD1,once,TRBV6-1,TRBJ2-1,TGTGCCAGCAGTGACAACCGGGACAGGTCCTACAATGAGCAGTTCTTC,CASSDNRDRSYNEQFF
TRBD2,.,TRBV11-3,TRBJ2-4,TGTGCCAGCAGCTTAATTTGGCTAGCGGGAGAGGGGGCCAAAAACATTCAGTACTTC,CASSLIWLAGEGAKNIQYF
.,.,TRBV5-4,TRBJ1-1,TGTGCCAGCAGCATTGGAGGGAGACACACTGAAGCTTTCTTT,CASSIGGRHTEAFF
.,.,TRBV3-1/TRBV3-2,TRBJ2-7,TGTGCCAGCAGCCAAGAATTGGGAGGGGGGAAGTACTTC,CASSQELGGGKYF
TRBD2,.,TRBV7-9,TRBJ2-3,TGTGCCAGCAGCTTAGGGGGACTAGCGGGCACAGATACGCAGTATTTT,CASSLGGLAGTDTQYF
.,once,TRBV7-9,TRBJ2-5,TGTGCCAGCAGCCCTAACCCCGCGGGACGGAGAATCCAAGAGACCCAGTACTTC,CASSPNPAGRRIQETQYF
.,.,TRBV28,TRBJ2-3,TGTGCCAGCAGTTTAGTTGCAGGGGCGGGTATGGCGCAGTATTTT,CASSLVAGAGMAQYF
TRBD1,.,TRBV5-1,TRBJ2-7,TGCGCCAGCAGCCTAAGGGACAGGGCGACCTACGAGCAGTACTTC,CASSLRDRATYEQYF
.,.,TRBV6-5,TRBJ1-1,TGTGCCAGCAGTTACTCGACGCAGAACACTGAAGCTTTCTTT,CASSYSTQNTEAFF
.,.,TRBV5-1,TRBJ1-3,TGCGCCAGCAGCCGGTGGGCCGACTCTGGAAACACCATATATTTT,CASSRWADSGNTIYF
.,.,TRBV7-2,TRBJ1-5,TGTGCCAGCAGCTTAGTAGCCAGCCATAGCAATCAGCCCCAGCATTTT,CASSLVASHSNQPQHF
.,.,TRBV14,TRBJ2-1,TGTGCCAGCAGCCAAGATCGAGGCGCAGGCGGTCTGCAGTTCTTC,CASSQDRGAGGLQFF
TRBD2,.,TRBV4-1,TRBJ2-7,TGCGCCAGCAGCCCGCACTGGACTAGCGGGAAGGACGAGCAGTACTTC,CASSPHWTSGKDEQYF
.,.,TRBV6-6,TRBJ2-7,TGTGCCAGCACCAAAGCGGGACAGGAGTACGAGCAGTACTTC,CASTKAGQEYEQYF
TRBD2,.,TRBV5-1,TRBJ2-1,TGCGCCAGCAGCTTGTTGCGGACTAGCGATTACAATGAGCAGTTCTTC,CASSLLRTSDYNEQFF
.,.,TRBV5-1,TRBJ1-1,TGCGCCAGCACCCAGGTGGGGGTGAACACTGAAGCTTTCTTT,CASTQVGVNTEAFF
.,.,TRBV12-3/TRBV12-4,TRBJ2-1,TGTGCCAGCAGTTTCAGGGGTGGCAATGAGCAGTTCTTC,CASSFRGGNEQFF
.,.,TRBV4-1,TRBJ2-3,TGCGCCACCACAAAGGGGGATACGCAGTATTTT,CATTKGDTQYF
.,.,TRBV10-3,TRBJ1-2,TGTGCCATCAGTGGGGGGGCAGCCGCCTATGGCTACACCTTC,CAISGGAAAYGYTF
TRBD2,once,TRBV9,TRBJ2-7,TGTGCCAGCAGCGTAGTCCCGGGACTAGCCTACGAGCAGTACTTC,CASSVVPGLAYEQYF
TRBD1,.,TRBV2,TRBJ1-1,TGTGCCAACACAGGACTGCAGGGGGCCATGAACACTGAAGCTTTCTTT,CANTGLQGAMNTEAFF
.,.,TRBV24-1,TRBJ1-5,TGTGCCACCAGTGAAGATGACAGGTATAGCAATCAGCCCCAGCATTTT,CATSEDDRYSNQPQHF
.,.,TRBV28,TRBJ2-1,TGTGCCAGCAGATCCTCGACAGTAAACAATGAGCAGTTCTTC,CASRSSTVNNEQFF
.,few,TRBV4-1,TRBJ1-3,TGCGCCAGCAGCCAAGATCACTACTCTGGAAACACCATATATTTT,CASSQDHYSGNTIYF
.,.,TRBV5-1,TRBJ2-2,TGCGCCAGCAGCGCTTCGGTTAGCGGGAACACCGGGGAGCTGTTTTTT,CASSASVSGNTGELFF
.,.,TRBV27,TRBJ2-5,TGTGCCAGCAGTTTAGTCGGGGGAGGCGAGACCCAGTACTTC,CASSLVGGGETQYF
TRBD1,.,TRBV2,TRBJ2-7,TGTGCCAGTCTCCCGGGACAGGGATACGAGCAGTACTTC,CASLPGQGYEQYF